Here is one T cell receptor (beta chain) with its context. These data are taken from a study of blood T cell repertoires in COVID-19. Study background: The United States, Italy and Spain provided the acute and convalescent COVID-19 samples. PBMCs, B-cell-depleted T cells, or T cells provided the cDNA or gDNA that made up the material.

In the original workflow: Estimated nucleated cell counts came from reference gene primer amplification. Data came from immunoSEQ multiplex PCR; TCRdb stores just in-frame clones and leaves some out. V, J and clone size were drawn from that table, and D and trimming were deduced from the DNA. The table has under 80,000 clones, approximately 80% seen once. Input material: peripheral blood. This clonotype originated in a man aged 50-60 years with acute or convalescent COVID-19.

CDR3 DNA sequence: TGCGCCAGCAGCCAAGAGGCGGGTCTAGCGGGGGATCGAGAAGAGACCCAGTACTTC. Protein: CASSQEAGLAGDREETQYF. This rearrangement joins TRBV4-1 to TRBJ2-5; 10 nucleotides agree with TRBD2. The CDR3 contains 19 residues. CDR1 MGHRA and CDR2 YSYEKL come from the germline V gene. With 0 bases clipped from V and 3 bases from J, the junction kept 13 bases outside the gene matches.